This TCR beta chain was profiled in a study of shared clonotypes between healthy human individuals. CD45RO-negative, CCR7-selected cells formed the naive CD8 fraction, which excluded terminally differentiated effector memory CD45RA+ cells. Libraries were prepared by immunoSEQ multiplex PCR; TCRdb keeps only in-frame clonotypes and omits some of them. The sample gives under 600,000 clones, 95% to 98% of which show up once; approximately 0.33% is in the top ten. Germline V lookup: CDR1 SGDLS, CDR2 YYNGEE. The CDR3 totals 12 residues. Between the trimmed V and J ends, which lost 0 bases and 6 bases, there was a span of 4 bases. On this clone: The antigen is not known. This sample also contains other DNA sequences that code for the same CDR3.

Findings of the study overall: Tissues were not sampled, only blood, and their repertoires likely differ.

This chain links TRBV9 with TRBJ2-1, with no clear D. The sequenced material came from naive CD8+ T cells sorted from blood. The clonotype originates from a man aged 25 to 40 in good health. CDR3 loop: CASSVDSNEQFF. CDR3 nucleotides: TGTGCCAGCAGCGTAGATAGCAATGAGCAGTTCTTC.